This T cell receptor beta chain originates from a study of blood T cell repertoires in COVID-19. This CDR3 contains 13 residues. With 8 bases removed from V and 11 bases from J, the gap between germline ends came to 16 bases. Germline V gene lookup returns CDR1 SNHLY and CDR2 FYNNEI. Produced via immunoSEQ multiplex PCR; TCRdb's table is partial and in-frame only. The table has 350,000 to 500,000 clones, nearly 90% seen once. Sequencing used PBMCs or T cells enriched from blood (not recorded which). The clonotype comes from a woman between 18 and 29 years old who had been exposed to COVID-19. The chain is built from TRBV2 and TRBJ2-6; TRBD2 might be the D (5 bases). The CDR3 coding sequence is TGTGCCAGCTCTGGAGGTTCCCCCCACGTCCTGACTTTC. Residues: CASSGGSPHVLTF.